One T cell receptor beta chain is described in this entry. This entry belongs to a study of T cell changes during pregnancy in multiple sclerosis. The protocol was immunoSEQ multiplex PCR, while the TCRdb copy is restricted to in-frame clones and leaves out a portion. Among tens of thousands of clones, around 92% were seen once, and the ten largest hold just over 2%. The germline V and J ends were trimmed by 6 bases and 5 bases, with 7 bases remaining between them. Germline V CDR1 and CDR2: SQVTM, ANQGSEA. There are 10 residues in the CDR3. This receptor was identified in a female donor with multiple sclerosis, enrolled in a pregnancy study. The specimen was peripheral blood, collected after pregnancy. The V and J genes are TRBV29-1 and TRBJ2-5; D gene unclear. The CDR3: CSVLVETQYF. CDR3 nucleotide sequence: TGCAGCGTACTGGTTGAGACCCAGTACTTC.